This TCR beta chain was recovered during a study of T cells in Graves' hyperthyroidism and ophthalmopathy. This CDR3 is built from 16 residues. Germline values: CDR1 MDHEN, CDR2 SYDVKM. V gave up 6 bases and J gave up 5 bases; unmatched junction bases: 12. Using RNA transcripts as the source, TCR beta CDR3 regions were amplified. The TCR CDR3 first-round RT-PCR relied on the HTBI primer set. TCRdb re-called the multiplex PCR reads through MiXCR, storing one row per CDR3 protein. The repertoire holds 640,000 or so distinct CDR3 sequences, with around 15% as singletons. This clonotype has at least ten counts.

The sequence was collected from a woman in her 40s with Graves' ophthalmopathy. The chain couples TRBV28 to TRBJ2-7; 11 nucleotides match TRBD1. The source material was blood. Here the CDR3 DNA reads TGTGCCAGCAGCCCACGTCCAGGACAGGGGGCCCACGAGCAGTACTTC. Its protein is CASSPRPGQGAHEQYF. The whole variable domain, filled in from reference TRBV28 and TRBJ2-7, reads DVKVTQSSRYLVKRTGEKVFLECVQDMDHENMFWYRQDPGLGLRLIYFSYDVKMKEKGDIPEGYSVSREKKERFSLILESASTNQTSMYLCASSPRPGQGAHEQYFGPGTRLTVT.